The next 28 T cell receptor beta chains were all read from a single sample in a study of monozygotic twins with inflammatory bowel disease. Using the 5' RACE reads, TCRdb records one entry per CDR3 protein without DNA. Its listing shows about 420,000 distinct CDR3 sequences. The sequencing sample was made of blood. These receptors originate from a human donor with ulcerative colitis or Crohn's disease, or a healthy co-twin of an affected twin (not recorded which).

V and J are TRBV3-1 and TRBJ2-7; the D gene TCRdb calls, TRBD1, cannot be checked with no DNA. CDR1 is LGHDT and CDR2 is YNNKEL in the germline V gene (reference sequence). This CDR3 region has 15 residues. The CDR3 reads CASSQGTGSSYEQYF.

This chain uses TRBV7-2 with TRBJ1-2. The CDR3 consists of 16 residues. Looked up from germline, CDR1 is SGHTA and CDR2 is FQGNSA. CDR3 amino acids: CASSLADNSANYGYTF.

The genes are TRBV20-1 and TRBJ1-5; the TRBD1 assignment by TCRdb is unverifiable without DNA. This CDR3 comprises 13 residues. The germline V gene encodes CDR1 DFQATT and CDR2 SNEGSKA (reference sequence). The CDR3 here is CSAHPPGYQPQHF.

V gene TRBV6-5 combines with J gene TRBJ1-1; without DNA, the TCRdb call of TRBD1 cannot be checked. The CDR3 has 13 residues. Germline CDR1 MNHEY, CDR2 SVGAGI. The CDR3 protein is CATIGTGNTEAFF.

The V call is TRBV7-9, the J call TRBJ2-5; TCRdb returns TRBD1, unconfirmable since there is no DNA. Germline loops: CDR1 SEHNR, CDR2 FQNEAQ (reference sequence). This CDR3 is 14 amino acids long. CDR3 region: CASSSSRGLETQYF.

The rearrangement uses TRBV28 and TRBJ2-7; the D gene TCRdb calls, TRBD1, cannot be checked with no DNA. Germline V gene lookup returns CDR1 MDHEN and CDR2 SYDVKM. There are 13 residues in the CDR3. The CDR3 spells CASSRRDEYEQYF. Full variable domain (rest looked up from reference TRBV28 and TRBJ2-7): DVKVTQSSRYLVKRTGEKVFLECVQDMDHENMFWYRQDPGLGLRLIYFSYDVKMKEKGDIPEGYSVSREKKERFSLILESASTNQTSMYLCASSRRDEYEQYFGPGTRLTVT.

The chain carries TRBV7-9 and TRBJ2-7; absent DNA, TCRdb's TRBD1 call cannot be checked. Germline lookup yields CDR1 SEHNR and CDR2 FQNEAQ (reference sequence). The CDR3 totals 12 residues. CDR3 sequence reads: CASSQQRDEQYF.

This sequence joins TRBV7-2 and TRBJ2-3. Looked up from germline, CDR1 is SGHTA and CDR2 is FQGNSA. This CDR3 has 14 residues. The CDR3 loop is CASSLEIPSDTQYF.

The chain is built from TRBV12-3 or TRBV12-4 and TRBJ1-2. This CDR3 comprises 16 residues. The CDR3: CASSSDASLINYGYTF.

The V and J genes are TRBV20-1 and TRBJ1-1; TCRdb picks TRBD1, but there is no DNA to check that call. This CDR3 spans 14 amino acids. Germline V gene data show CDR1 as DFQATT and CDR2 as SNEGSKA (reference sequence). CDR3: CSVEGVFGDTEAFF.

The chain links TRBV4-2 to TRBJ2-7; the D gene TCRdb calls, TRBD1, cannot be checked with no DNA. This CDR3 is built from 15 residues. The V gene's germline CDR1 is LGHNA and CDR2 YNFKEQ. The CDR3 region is CASSYRGGSSYEQYF.

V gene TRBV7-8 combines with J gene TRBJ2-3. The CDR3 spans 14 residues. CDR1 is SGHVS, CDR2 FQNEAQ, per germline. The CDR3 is CASSLLTSTDTQYF.

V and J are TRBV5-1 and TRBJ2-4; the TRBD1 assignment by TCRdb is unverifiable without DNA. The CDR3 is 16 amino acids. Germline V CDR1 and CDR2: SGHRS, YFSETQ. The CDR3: CASSLEGVGPKNIQYF.

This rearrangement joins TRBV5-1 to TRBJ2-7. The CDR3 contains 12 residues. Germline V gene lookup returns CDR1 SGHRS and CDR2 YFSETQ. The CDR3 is CASSLTSDEQYF. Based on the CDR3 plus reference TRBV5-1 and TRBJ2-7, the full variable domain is KAGVTQTPRYLIKTRGQQVTLSCSPISGHRSVSWYQQTPGQGLQFLFEYFSETQRNKGNFPGRFSGRQFSNSRSEMNVSTLELGDSALYLCASSLTSDEQYFGPGTRLTVT.

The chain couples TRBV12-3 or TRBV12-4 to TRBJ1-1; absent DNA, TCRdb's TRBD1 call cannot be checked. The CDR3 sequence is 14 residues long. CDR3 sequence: CASSTTGTDTEAFF.

This chain's CDR3 is CASSPRGGLRGTEAFF. J is TRBJ1-1 and V is TRBV7-3; TCRdb gives TRBD1 as the D gene, but with no DNA this cannot be confirmed. The CDR3 runs to 16 residues. Looked up from germline, CDR1 is SGHTA and CDR2 is FQGTGA.

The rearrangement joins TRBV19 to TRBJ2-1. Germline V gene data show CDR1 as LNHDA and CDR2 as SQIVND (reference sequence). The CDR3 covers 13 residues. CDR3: CASSGDWSIEQFF. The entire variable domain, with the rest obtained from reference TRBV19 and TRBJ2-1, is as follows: DGGITQSPKYLFRKEGQNVTLSCEQNLNHDAMYWYRQDPGQGLRLIYYSQIVNDFQKGDIAEGYSVSREKKESFPLTVTSAQKNPTAFYLCASSGDWSIEQFFGPGTRLTVL.

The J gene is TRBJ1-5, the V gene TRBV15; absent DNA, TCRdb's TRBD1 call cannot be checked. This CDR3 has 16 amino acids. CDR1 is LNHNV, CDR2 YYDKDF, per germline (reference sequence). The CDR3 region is CATSKSAGGGNQPQHF. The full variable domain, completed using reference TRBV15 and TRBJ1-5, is DAMVIQNPRYQVTQFGKPVTLSCSQTLNHNVMYWYQQKSSQAPKLLFHYYDKDFNNEADTPDNFQSRRPNTSFCFLDIRSPGLGDTAMYLCATSKSAGGGNQPQHFGDGTRLSIL.

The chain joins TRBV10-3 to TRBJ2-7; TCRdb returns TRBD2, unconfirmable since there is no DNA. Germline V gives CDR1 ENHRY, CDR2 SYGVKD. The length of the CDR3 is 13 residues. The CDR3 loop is CAISESGQREQYF.

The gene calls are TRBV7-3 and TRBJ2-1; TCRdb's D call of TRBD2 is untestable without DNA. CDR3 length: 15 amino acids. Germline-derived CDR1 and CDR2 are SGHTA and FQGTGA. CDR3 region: CASSLSGRAWDEQFF.

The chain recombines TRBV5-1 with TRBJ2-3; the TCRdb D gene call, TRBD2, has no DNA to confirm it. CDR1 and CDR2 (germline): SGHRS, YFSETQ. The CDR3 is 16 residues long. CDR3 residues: CASSSGLARSTDTQYF.

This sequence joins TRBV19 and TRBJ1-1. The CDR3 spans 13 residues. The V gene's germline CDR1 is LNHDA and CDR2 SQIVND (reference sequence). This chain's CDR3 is CASSASRAAEAFF.

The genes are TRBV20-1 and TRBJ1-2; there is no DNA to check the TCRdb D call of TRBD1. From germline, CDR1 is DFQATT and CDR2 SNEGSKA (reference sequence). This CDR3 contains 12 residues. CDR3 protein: CSATQGLYGYTF.

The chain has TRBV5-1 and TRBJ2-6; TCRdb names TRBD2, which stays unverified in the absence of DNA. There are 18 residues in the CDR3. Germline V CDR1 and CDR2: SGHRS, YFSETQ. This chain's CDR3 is CASSLGLAGLSGANVLTF.

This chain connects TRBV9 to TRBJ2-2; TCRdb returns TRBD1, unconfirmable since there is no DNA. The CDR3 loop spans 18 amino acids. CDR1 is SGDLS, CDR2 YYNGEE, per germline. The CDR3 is CASSATPIEANGFGELFF.

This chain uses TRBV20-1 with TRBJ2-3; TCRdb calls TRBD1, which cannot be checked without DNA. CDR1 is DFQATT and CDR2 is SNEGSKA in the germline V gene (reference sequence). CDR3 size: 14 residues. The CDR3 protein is CSASRDPSTDTQYF.

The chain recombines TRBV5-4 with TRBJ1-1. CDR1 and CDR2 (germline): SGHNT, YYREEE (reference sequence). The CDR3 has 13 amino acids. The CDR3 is CASFTGTNTEAFF.

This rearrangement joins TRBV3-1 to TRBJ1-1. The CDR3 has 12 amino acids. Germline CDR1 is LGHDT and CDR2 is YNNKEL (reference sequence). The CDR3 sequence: CASSQVHGEAFF.